Following are 27 T cell receptor beta chains from one sample sequenced in a study of cytomegalovirus exposure and HLA in healthy donors. Assay used: immunoSEQ multiplex PCR; TCRdb lists only in-frame clones, some missing. The sample records 200,000 to 250,000 clones, around 86% being singletons. The sequenced material came from PBMCs. Receptors originate from a woman aged 18 to 35 in good health and CMV-seropositive.

The rearrangement joins TRBV19 to TRBJ2-7, with D possibly matching TRBD2 (6 bases). Germline CDR1 is LNHDA and CDR2 is SQIVND (reference sequence). The CDR3 totals 17 residues. Trimming cost V 3 bases and J 0 bases, with 18 bases left between them. The CDR3 bases are TGTGCCAGTAGTATCCCCACGGGACTCCTTGACTCCTACGAGCAGTACTTC. Protein: CASSIPTGLLDSYEQYF.

V usage is TRBV5-6 and J usage is TRBJ1-5; D remains unclear. This CDR3 has 15 amino acids. V gave up 5 bases and J gave up 5 bases, with 17 bases separating them. The germline V gene has CDR1 SGHDT and CDR2 YYEEEE. CDR3 residues: CASRYWPLRDQPQHF. CDR3 sequence (DNA): TGTGCCAGCAGATATTGGCCCCTACGGGATCAGCCCCAGCATTTT.

This CDR3 reads CASSQKRQRLAKNIQYF. The DNA of the CDR3 is TGTGCCAGCAGCCAGAAGAGACAGCGTCTAGCCAAAAACATTCAGTACTTC. The rearrangement joins TRBV14 to TRBJ2-4, with a tentative D call TRBD1 (5 bases). Trimming took off 3 bases at V and 0 bases at J, with 15 bases between the two ends. CDR3 length: 17 residues. Germline loops: CDR1 SGHDN, CDR2 FVKESK.

The chain couples TRBV9 to TRBJ2-1; 15 bases fit TRBD2. The germline V gene encodes CDR1 SGDLS and CDR2 YYNGEE. This CDR3 contains 18 residues. Unmatched junction bases numbered 12, after V lost 3 bases and J lost 8 bases. This CDR3 is CASSAWTSGRALRYEQFF. The CDR3 coding sequence is TGTGCCAGCAGCGCCTGGACTAGCGGGAGGGCCCTCAGGTATGAGCAGTTCTTC.

The chain couples TRBV10-3 to TRBJ2-7, with 10 positions matching TRBD2. V lost 5 bases to trimming and J lost 6 bases; unmatched junction nucleotides: 7. The CDR3 spans 14 residues. Germline CDR1 ENHRY, CDR2 SYGVKD. CDR3 sequence: CAISLAGEGGEQYF. The CDR3 bases are TGTGCCATCAGTCTAGCGGGAGAAGGAGGCGAGCAGTACTTC.

The chain is built from TRBV27 and TRBJ1-1; no firm D call. Germline V gene sequence: CDR1 MNHEY, CDR2 SMNVEV (reference sequence). Trimming pared 7 bases from V and 3 bases from J, leaving 21 bases between. The CDR3 covers 16 residues. The DNA for the CDR3 is TGTGCCAGCACTCAACGATGGGGAGATGCTTACACTGAAGCTTTCTTT. Protein: CASTQRWGDAYTEAFF.

In its sample, this clone was seen once. V usage is TRBV28 and J usage is TRBJ1-5; TRBD1 matches 7 bases. The CDR3 totals 18 residues. Germline CDR1 MDHEN, CDR2 SYDVKM. V dropped 3 bases and J dropped 4; count of bases not matched to a gene: 15. This CDR3 reads CASSFDLWGQPINQPQHF. As DNA, the CDR3 is TGTGCCAGCAGTTTTGATCTTTGGGGACAGCCAATTAATCAGCCCCAGCATTTT.

V gene TRBV30 combines with J gene TRBJ1-3; D perhaps matches TRBD1 (5 bases). The CDR3 has 15 residues. Germline V gene lookup returns CDR1 GTSNPN and CDR2 SVGIG (reference sequence). The V and J ends lost 0 bases and 4 bases respectively, with 13 bases between them. CDR3 region: CAWSVRQGLGNTIYF. The DNA of the CDR3 is TGTGCCTGGAGTGTACGTCAGGGTTTAGGAAACACCATATATTTT.

The chain has TRBV4-1 and TRBJ2-3; D not resolved. From germline, CDR1 is MGHRA and CDR2 YSYEKL. The ends were cut back, 1 base at V and 0 bases at J, with 8 bases in the middle. The length of the CDR3 is 15 residues. For the CDR3, the DNA is TGCGCCAGCAGCCAAGGACTCCTAAGCACAGATACGCAGTATTTT. Protein product: CASSQGLLSTDTQYF.

The chain joins TRBV27 to TRBJ2-1, with 9 positions matching TRBD2. The V gene end was trimmed by 0 bases and the J gene end by 2 bases; junction bases not matched to a gene: 8. Germline CDR1 is MNHEY and CDR2 is SMNVEV (reference sequence). This CDR3 has 18 amino acids. Written as DNA, the CDR3 is TGTGCCAGCAGTTTATCGGAGCTAGCGGGAAGGACCTACAATGAGCAGTTCTTC. Protein sequence: CASSLSELAGRTYNEQFF.

CDR3 in amino acids: CASSWGQETQYF. Here the CDR3 DNA reads TGTGCCAGTAGTTGGGGCCAGGAGACCCAGTACTTC. V is TRBV19 and J is TRBJ2-5; a weak D match, TRBD1 (5 bases). CDR3 length equals 12 residues. The V end lost 5 bases, the J end lost 5 bases, and 9 bases lay between the germline ends. CDR1 LNHDA and CDR2 SQIVND come from the germline V gene (reference sequence). The complete variable domain, with remaining parts taken from reference TRBV19 and TRBJ2-5, reads DGGITQSPKYLFRKEGQNVTLSCEQNLNHDAMYWYRQDPGQGLRLIYYSQIVNDFQKGDIAEGYSVSREKKESFPLTVTSAQKNPTAFYLCASSWGQETQYFGPGTRLLVL.

This clone was seen a few times. The chain recombines TRBV4-2 with TRBJ2-7; 8 positions match TRBD1. Looked up from germline, CDR1 is LGHNA and CDR2 is YNFKEQ. J gave up 3 bases and V 0 bases, and 7 bases lay outside the gene matches. The CDR3 loop spans 16 amino acids. The CDR3 DNA reads as TGTGCCAGCAGCCAAGAAGAAGGGACAGGAGTCTACGAGCAGTACTTC. Its translation: CASSQEEGTGVYEQYF.

This chain uses TRBV5-1 with TRBJ2-1, with 13 bases aligning to TRBD2. The ends lost 4 bases at V and 5 bases at J; junction bases unmatched: 3. The CDR3 runs 15 residues. Germline lookup yields CDR1 SGHRS and CDR2 YFSETQ. DNA of the CDR3: TGCGCCAGCAGCCGGGGACTAGCGGGGAACAATGAGCAGTTCTTC. Translation: CASSRGLAGNNEQFF.

The chain couples TRBV29-1 to TRBJ2-7, with 7 positions matching TRBD1. Germline loops: CDR1 SQVTM, CDR2 ANQGSEA. After removal of 3 bases from V and 12 bases from J, the junction contained 8 bases not matched to a gene. The length of the CDR3 is 11 residues. CDR3 amino acids: CSVEGVTGLYF. DNA for the CDR3: TGCAGCGTTGAGGGTGTGACAGGGTTGTACTTC.

This chain connects TRBV6-5 to TRBJ1-3, with unresolved D. The CDR3 length is 14 residues. The germline V gene has CDR1 MNHEY and CDR2 SVGAGI. V lost 4 bases, J lost 1 base, and 8 bases lay in between. In DNA, the CDR3 is TGTGCCAGCAGTTTAGCCGGTTCTGGAAACACCATATATTTT. Its translation is CASSLAGSGNTIYF.

V and J are TRBV6-5 and TRBJ1-2, with a tentative D call TRBD1 (6 bases). The CDR3 totals 14 residues. V was shortened by 10 bases and J by 6 bases, with 21 bases between the two germline ends. Per the germline V gene, CDR1 is MNHEY and CDR2 is SVGAGI. CDR3 nucleotides: TGTGCCACTTCCCGGGACAAACGGTTCCATGGCTACACCTTC. Residues: CATSRDKRFHGYTF.

V gene TRBV5-6 combines with J gene TRBJ1-2, with D possibly being TRBD1 (6 bases). From germline, CDR1 is SGHDT and CDR2 YYEEEE. Deletions cut 3 bases from V and 3 bases from J, with 18 bases between. CDR3 length equals 16 residues. The CDR3 is CASSSTGHRLDYGYTF. The CDR3 nucleotides read TGTGCCAGCAGCTCAACAGGGCACCGGCTCGACTATGGCTACACCTTC.

In this sample, this clone turned up once. The chain couples TRBV11-2 to TRBJ2-1; 12 bases agree with TRBD2. V trimming: 3 bases; J trimming: 7 bases; junction bases outside the gene matches: 10. In germline, CDR1 is SGHAT, CDR2 FQNNGV. CDR3 size: 17 residues. The CDR3 is CASSLPTGLAGSNEQFF. CDR3 DNA: TGTGCCAGCAGCTTGCCCACCGGACTAGCGGGAAGTAATGAGCAGTTCTTC. The full variable domain, its missing parts supplied by reference TRBV11-2 and TRBJ2-1, is EAGVAQSPRYKIIEKRQSVAFWCNPISGHATLYWYQQILGQGPKLLIQFQNNGVVDDSQLPKDRFSAERLKGVDSTLKIQPAKLEDSAVYLCASSLPTGLAGSNEQFFGPGTRLTVL.

The V gene is TRBV25-1, the J gene TRBJ1-1, with TRBD1 matching over 9 bases. The CDR3 consists of 17 residues. The V and J ends lost 5 bases and 2 bases, in that order; junction bases with no gene match: 12. Germline lookup yields CDR1 MGHDK and CDR2 SYGVNS. CDR3 nucleotides: TGTGCCAGCAGTTCAGTCCCGGGACAGGGAAGTAACACTGAAGCTTTCTTT. As protein: CASSSVPGQGSNTEAFF.

The V gene is TRBV27, the J gene TRBJ2-5; D is ambiguous. Trimming stripped 0 bases from V and 5 bases from J, with 13 bases between. CDR3 length: 15 amino acids. CDR1 is MNHEY, CDR2 SMNVEV, per germline (reference sequence). The CDR3 loop reads CASSLSVITLETQYF. The CDR3 DNA is TGTGCCAGCAGTTTATCGGTAATTACATTGGAGACCCAGTACTTC.

The J gene is TRBJ2-7, the V gene TRBV11-2; tentatively, D is TRBD2 (7 bases). Trimming took off 5 bases at V and 4 bases at J, with 18 bases between the two ends. Germline CDR1 SGHAT, CDR2 FQNNGV. The CDR3 sequence is 15 residues long. CDR3 amino acids: CASSKGGAGWYEQYF. For the CDR3, the DNA is TGTGCCAGCAGCAAAGGGGGAGCGGGATGGTACGAGCAGTACTTC. Supplemented by reference TRBV11-2 and TRBJ2-7, the full variable domain reads EAGVAQSPRYKIIEKRQSVAFWCNPISGHATLYWYQQILGQGPKLLIQFQNNGVVDDSQLPKDRFSAERLKGVDSTLKIQPAKLEDSAVYLCASSKGGAGWYEQYFGPGTRLTVT.

The genes are TRBV28 and TRBJ2-6; D call uncertain. V was shortened by 4 bases and J by 0 bases, with 7 bases between the two germline ends. Germline lookup yields CDR1 MDHEN and CDR2 SYDVKM. The CDR3 is made up of 15 amino acids. The CDR3 DNA reads TGTGCCAGCAGTTCGGTTACCTCTGGGGCCAACGTCCTGACTTTC. Encoded protein: CASSSVTSGANVLTF.

The chain combines TRBV13 with TRBJ2-3; D call uncertain. Trimming stripped 3 bases from V and 4 bases from J, with 14 bases between. CDR1 is PRHDT and CDR2 is FYEKMQ in the germline V gene (reference sequence). The CDR3 consists of 15 residues. CDR3: CASSLSNNNPDTQYF. CDR3 in DNA: TGTGCCAGCAGCTTGTCGAACAATAACCCAGATACGCAGTATTTT.

CDR3 in amino acids: CASSYRDRPYEQYF. The CDR3 DNA reads TGTGCCAGCAGCTACCGGGACAGGCCCTACGAGCAGTACTTC. This rearrangement joins TRBV7-9 to TRBJ2-7; TRBD1 matches at 8 bases. Looked up from germline, CDR1 is SEHNR and CDR2 is FQNEAQ (reference sequence). The junction had 4 bases not matched to a gene; V was cut back by 4 bases and J by 2 bases. This CDR3 contains 14 residues. The full variable domain, completed using reference TRBV7-9 and TRBJ2-7, is DTGVSQNPRHKITKRGQNVTFRCDPISEHNRLYWYRQTLGQGPEFLTYFQNEAQLEKSRLLSDRFSAERPKGSFSTLEIQRTEQGDSAMYLCASSYRDRPYEQYFGPGTRLTVT.

V usage is TRBV5-1 and J usage is TRBJ1-4; possible D gene TRBD1, 5 bases. Deletions cut 4 bases from V and 0 bases from J, with 10 bases between. Germline V gives CDR1 SGHRS, CDR2 YFSETQ. The CDR3 runs to 15 residues. The DNA of the CDR3 is TGCGCCAGCAGCCCGGACACTACAACTAATGAAAAACTGTTTTTT. Its protein product is CASSPDTTTNEKLFF.

In nucleotides, the CDR3 is TGTGCCAGCAGTTTGGACAGGGAATCAATTATAGTATGGGACAATCAGCCCCAGCATTTT. Translated, it gives CASSLDRESIIVWDNQPQHF. The V call is TRBV27, the J call TRBJ1-5; TRBD1 aligns across 8 bases. V shed 3 bases, J shed 3 bases, and the junction held 19 bases outside the gene matches. The CDR3 is made up of 20 amino acids. Germline CDR1 MNHEY, CDR2 SMNVEV (reference sequence).

This clone was seen once. The chain recombines TRBV29-1 with TRBJ2-3; weak D call: TRBD2 (6 bases). Per the germline V gene, CDR1 is SQVTM and CDR2 is ANQGSEA. The germline V and J ends were trimmed by 0 bases and 0 bases, with 10 bases remaining between them. The CDR3 contains 15 residues. The CDR3, as DNA: TGCAGCGTTGAAGACAGGCGGGACAGCACAGATACGCAGTATTTT. As protein: CSVEDRRDSTDTQYF.